Detailed here is one T cell receptor (beta chain). This entry belongs to a study of OX40 agonist ivuxolimab in advanced cancers. V was cut by 3 bases and J by 6 bases, with 11 bases left in between. Germline values: CDR1 SGHTA, CDR2 FQGNSA. This CDR3 region has 13 residues. The method was immunoSEQ multiplex PCR; TCRdb's version includes in-frame clones alone and lacks a portion of them. Among tens of thousands of clones listed, 65% to 85% were seen once. J is TRBJ1-1 and V is TRBV7-2, with D maybe TRBD1 (5 bases). This sample comprised CD4+ or CD8+ T cells sorted from blood, obtained in a trial of the OX40 agonist ivuxolimab. The source of this sequence is an adult with an advanced solid tumor such as melanoma, head and neck, liver or kidney cancer. The CDR3 nucleotides read TGTGCCAGCAGCTTCCGGGACGGTGCTGAAGCTTTCTTT. The encoded protein is CASSFRDGAEAFF. Based on the CDR3 plus reference TRBV7-2 and TRBJ1-1, the full variable domain is GAGVSQSPSNKVTEKGKDVELRCDPISGHTALYWYRQSLGQGLEFLIYFQGNSAPDKSGLPSDRFSAERTGGSVSTLTIQRTQQEDSAVYLCASSFRDGAEAFFGQGTRLTVV.